These T cell receptor beta chains were read from a single sample in a study of regulatory T cells in long-lasting Graves disease. TCRdb used MiXCR to reprocess the multiplex PCR reads, holding one entry per CDR3 protein. The sample contains more than 300,000 distinct CDR3 sequences, around a fifth of which appear only once. Specimen: peripheral blood mononuclear cells (PBMCs), collected when the disease was refractory, from a patient treated with antithyroid drugs. The origin of the receptors is a female donor with Graves disease. Each CDR3 is given with its conserved first and last residue.

V gene: TRBV2; CDR3 protein: CASSMETQYF
V gene: TRBV7-2; CDR3 protein: CASSFVGAMRTEAFF
V gene: TRBV5-1; CDR3 protein: CASSSTGVDFHEQYF
V gene: TRBV13; CDR3 protein: CASSLGGTSGRASKNIQYF
V gene: TRBV7-9; CDR3 protein: CASSLALMEDQNSPLHF
V gene: TRBV30; CDR3 protein: CAWSVRTLNTGELFF
V gene: TRBV7-9; CDR3 protein: CASSIGGNYHEQYF
V gene: TRBV6-5; CDR3 protein: CASSYTPWQPQHF
V gene: TRBV2; CDR3 protein: CASSLNQETQYF
V gene: TRBV6-1; CDR3 protein: CASSREGPPNEKLFF
V gene: TRBV2; CDR3 protein: CASSVSGRVYGYTF
V gene: TRBV18; CDR3 protein: CASSVGQETQYF
V gene: TRBV27; CDR3 protein: CASSLSGQGTNSPLHF
V gene: TRBV7-8; CDR3 protein: CASSLGSTNEKLFF
V gene: TRBV19; CDR3 protein: CASSRGQSTSNQPQHF
V gene: TRBV15; CDR3 protein: CATSRVGGRKNTEAFF
V gene: TRBV3-1; CDR3 protein: CASSQHSGTSGRKIYNEQFF
V gene: TRBV2; CDR3 protein: CASNTQGSGEQYF
V gene: TRBV18; CDR3 protein: CASSPLGIPETQYF
V gene: TRBV29-1; CDR3 protein: CSVEVVGSDEKLFF